This is a list of T cell receptor beta chains from one sample in a study of T cell repertoires in cytomegalovirus infection. TCRdb independently ran MiXCR on the reads; one entry per CDR3 protein. The sample holds approximately 500,000 distinct CDR3 sequences, 30% to 40% seen once. No cognate antigen is known for these TCRs. The input for sequencing was cultured PBMCs, taken from culture after CMV antigen stimulation. The receptors derive from a human donor in good health (CMV status not recorded). Some clones in this sample may be carry-over from other donors' samples. The CDR3 runs from the conserved cysteine through the conserved F or W. D genes are given only for firm matches. Clone size, where shown, is once, few, many, or a class for clones that have expanded.

clone_size d_call j_call v_call cdr3_nt cdr3_aa
NA NA TRBJ2-1 TRBV5-6 TGTGCCAGCAGCTTGTTGACTAGTGTAAATCGGGACAATGAGCAGTTCTTC CASSLLTSVNRDNEQFF
NA NA TRBJ2-3 TRBV5-5 TGTGCCAGCAGCGACCCGGGTCCTAGCACAGATACGCAGTATTTT CASSDPGPSTDTQYF
NA TRBD2 TRBJ2-2 TRBV6-2/TRBV6-3 TGTGCCAGCAGTTACCGACTAGCGGGAGTAGGAACCGGGGAGCTGTTTTTT CASSYRLAGVGTGELFF
NA NA TRBJ1-1 TRBV6-1 TGTGCCAGCAAGGGGGGGAGCACTGAAGCTTTCTTT CASKGGSTEAFF
NA NA TRBJ2-2 TRBV7-2 TGTGCCAGCAGCTTCAACCGTTTAGACGGGGAGCTGTTTTTT CASSFNRLDGELFF
few NA TRBJ1-2 TRBV7-2 TGTGCCAGCAGCCAGGACTCGATGGGAGGCTACACCTTC CASSQDSMGGYTF
few TRBD1 TRBJ1-5 TRBV28 TGTGCCAGCAGTAGGGACAGCCGTTATAGCAATCAGCCCCAGCATTTT CASSRDSRYSNQPQHF
many NA TRBJ2-5 TRBV7-2 TGTGCCAGCAGCCCCGTGGGTACAGGGTCCCAAGAGACCCAGTACTTC CASSPVGTGSQETQYF
NA NA TRBJ2-3 TRBV29-1 TGCAGCGTCCCTCGTAGCACAGATACGCAGTATTTT CSVPRSTDTQYF
few TRBD2 TRBJ2-7 TRBV6-1 TGTGCCAGCAGTCCTGGAGCGGGATCTTTGATTTACGAGCAGTACTTC CASSPGAGSLIYEQYF
NA TRBD2 TRBJ2-5 TRBV20-1 TGCAGTGCTAGGCGGACTAGCGGGAGGGCGCCCGGGGAGACCCAGTACTTC CSARRTSGRAPGETQYF
NA TRBD1 TRBJ2-2 TRBV7-3 TGTGCCAGCAGCTCGCGACAGGGGTGGGGGTCCACCGGGGAGCTGTTTTTT CASSSRQGWGSTGELFF
few NA TRBJ1-5 TRBV7-4 TGTGCCAGCAGCTTACTAGTGGGCAGGGGAGAGAATCAGCCCCAGCATTTT CASSLLVGRGENQPQHF
NA NA TRBJ2-1 TRBV11-2 TGTGCCAGCAGCTTAGTTTTCGGGGCGAATGAGCAGTTCTTC CASSLVFGANEQFF
NA TRBD2 TRBJ2-7 TRBV6-2/TRBV6-3 TGTGCCAGCAGTCGACTAGCGGGATACGAGCAGTACTTC CASSRLAGYEQYF
NA NA TRBJ1-4 TRBV7-4 TGTGCCAGCAGCCCACGGAGGCTAGGGGTGAATGAAAAACTGTTTTTT CASSPRRLGVNEKLFF
few NA TRBJ2-1 TRBV12-3/TRBV12-4 TGTGCCAGCAGTCTTGCTGAGCATGAGCAGTTCTTC CASSLAEHEQFF
many NA TRBJ1-2 TRBV15 TGTGCCACCAGCAGAGAGGGCAGGATCACCAATGGCTACACCTTC CATSREGRITNGYTF
NA NA TRBJ2-2 TRBV7-2 TGTGCCAGCATACTACAGGGAAACACCGGGGAGCTGTTTTTT CASILQGNTGELFF
few NA TRBJ2-1 TRBV4-3 TGCGCCAGCAGCCAGAGTCTCCACAATGAGCAGTTCTTC CASSQSLHNEQFF
NA TRBD2 TRBJ2-7 TRBV6-5 TGTGCCAGCAGTTACTCCGGGACTAGCGGATTCTCCTACGAGCAGTACTTC CASSYSGTSGFSYEQYF
NA TRBD2 TRBJ2-1 TRBV12-3/TRBV12-4 TGTGCCAGCAGCCAGTCTAGCGGGAGACCTGAGCAGTTCTTC CASSQSSGRPEQFF
few NA TRBJ2-7 TRBV6-2/TRBV6-3 TGTGCCAGCAGTCCATGGGACTCGCCACGGGAGCAGTACTTC CASSPWDSPREQYF
many TRBD1 TRBJ1-4 TRBV7-9 TGTGCCAGCAGCTTTCGACAGGGGCTTAATGAAAAACTGTTTTTT CASSFRQGLNEKLFF
many TRBD2 TRBJ2-3 TRBV7-2 TGTGCCAGCAGCGTTGCCGGGACTAGCGGGAAGATGTCTACGCAGTATTTT CASSVAGTSGKMSTQYF
NA TRBD1 TRBJ1-3 TRBV12-3/TRBV12-4 TGTGCCACCATCCAGGGGGTGGCTGGAAACACCATATATTTT CATIQGVAGNTIYF
few NA TRBJ1-4 TRBV7-9 TGTGCCAGCAGGGCAAAATGGACAGCAACTAATGAAAAACTGTTTTTT CASRAKWTATNEKLFF
once TRBD1 TRBJ2-1 TRBV6-2/TRBV6-3 TGTGCCAGCAGTCTTGCCGGGACAGGAATTTACAATGAGCAGTTCTTC CASSLAGTGIYNEQFF
many NA TRBJ2-1 TRBV7-2 TGTGCCAGCAGCTTAGCATTCGGGACGTACAATGAGCAGTTCTTC CASSLAFGTYNEQFF
NA TRBD1 TRBJ2-7 TRBV6-2/TRBV6-3 TGTGCCAGCAGCGGGGACAGAACCTACGAGCAGTACTTC CASSGDRTYEQYF
few NA TRBJ2-5 TRBV12-3/TRBV12-4 TGTGCCAGCAGTTTGTCTAAAGGGTATGGCCAAGAGACCCAGTACTTC CASSLSKGYGQETQYF
NA NA TRBJ1-1 TRBV6-2/TRBV6-3 TGTGCCAGCAGTTATATCAGGTTTGAAGCTTTCTTT CASSYIRFEAFF
NA TRBD1 TRBJ1-1 TRBV7-9 TGTGCCAGCAGCTTAGGGGACAGGGGGCCCACTGAAGCTTTCTTT CASSLGDRGPTEAFF
few TRBD2 TRBJ2-7 TRBV7-2 TGTGCCAGCAGCTTACAACTAGCGGGAGAGTACGAGCAGTACTTC CASSLQLAGEYEQYF
NA NA TRBJ2-1 TRBV11-2 TGTGCCAGCAGCTTAGATGGGATAGGCGATGAGCAGTTCTTC CASSLDGIGDEQFF
NA TRBD2 TRBJ2-3 TRBV5-4 TGTGCCAGCAGCTCCCGGGGGGTCGGAGATACGCAGTATTTT CASSSRGVGDTQYF
NA TRBD1 TRBJ1-6 TRBV28 TGTGCCAGCAGACGGGACAGGACCTATTCACCCCTCCACTTT CASRRDRTYSPLHF
few TRBD1 TRBJ2-5 TRBV4-2 TGTGCCAGCAGCCAAGAGGACAGGGGAGAGACCCAGTACTTC CASSQEDRGETQYF
few NA TRBJ2-3 TRBV5-4 TGTGCCAGCAGCTACCCAGGGGTGAGCACAGATACGCAGTATTTT CASSYPGVSTDTQYF
NA NA TRBJ2-3 TRBV9 TGTGCCAGCAGCGTAGGAGGGCCAGCTGGCACAGATACGCAGTATTTT CASSVGGPAGTDTQYF
few NA TRBJ1-5 TRBV6-2/TRBV6-3 TGTGCCAGCAGTTACTCGGGCCAGGGATGGGGACAGCCCCAGCATTTT CASSYSGQGWGQPQHF
few NA TRBJ2-1 TRBV4-1 TGCGCCAGCAGCCAAAGAGGGGCCTCGTTCGCCTACAATGAGCAGTTCTTC CASSQRGASFAYNEQFF
NA NA TRBJ1-2 TRBV29-1 TGCAGCGTAGATAACTCCGGGACACTCTATGGCTACACCTTC CSVDNSGTLYGYTF
NA NA TRBJ2-1 TRBV6-5 TGTGCCAGCAGGGAGGGGCCGATGTCCTACAATGAGCAGTTCTTC CASREGPMSYNEQFF
few NA TRBJ1-5 TRBV19 TGTGCCAGTAGTGGACCGGGACGGCTTACCAATCAGCCCCAGCATTTT CASSGPGRLTNQPQHF
NA NA TRBJ2-5 TRBV6-5 TGTGCCAGCAGTTACTGGGGAGATAGGTGGGAGGAGACCCAGTACTTC CASSYWGDRWEETQYF
few TRBD1 TRBJ2-7 TRBV19 TGTGCCAGTAGTACCCGACAGGGTTCTAAGCGTGAGCAGTACTTC CASSTRQGSKREQYF
NA TRBD1 TRBJ2-5 TRBV6-6 TGTGCCAGCAGTTACGCGGACGGACAGGGGGGGACCCAGTACTTC CASSYADGQGGTQYF
NA NA TRBJ2-3 TRBV28 TGTGCCAGCACTCCGGGCGGGAGCACAGATACGCAGTATTTT CASTPGGSTDTQYF
many TRBD1 TRBJ1-5 TRBV7-9 TGTGCCAGCAGCTTAGTTCGGACAGGGGCCCTCTTAGGCAATCAGCCCCAGCATTTT CASSLVRTGALLGNQPQHF
NA TRBD2 TRBJ2-1 TRBV5-1 TGCGCCAGCAGTTCGAGCGGGAGGGTGGTAGATGAGCAGTTCTTC CASSSSGRVVDEQFF
many NA TRBJ1-2 TRBV7-2 TGTGCCAGCAGCCCTACTGAACCGAACTATGGCTACACCTTC CASSPTEPNYGYTF
NA TRBD1 TRBJ1-1 TRBV6-1 TGTGCCAGCAGTGAGTTGGGACAGGGGGCTGAAGCTTTCTTT CASSELGQGAEAFF
NA TRBD1 TRBJ2-1 TRBV2 TGTGCCAGCAGCAGACAGGGTCCTTCCTACAATGAGCAGTTCTTC CASSRQGPSYNEQFF
few TRBD1 TRBJ2-3 TRBV27 TGTGCCAGCAGTTTCGGGACAGGCGGGTTCACAGATACGCAGTATTTT CASSFGTGGFTDTQYF
once TRBD2 TRBJ2-3 TRBV6-6 TGTGCCAGCAGGCCGATAGCGGGAGATCGGGCAGATACGCAGTATTTT CASRPIAGDRADTQYF
many TRBD1 TRBJ2-4 TRBV19 TGTGCCAGTGGAGCAGGGGGCGCAGGAAGAAACATTCAGTACTTC CASGAGGAGRNIQYF